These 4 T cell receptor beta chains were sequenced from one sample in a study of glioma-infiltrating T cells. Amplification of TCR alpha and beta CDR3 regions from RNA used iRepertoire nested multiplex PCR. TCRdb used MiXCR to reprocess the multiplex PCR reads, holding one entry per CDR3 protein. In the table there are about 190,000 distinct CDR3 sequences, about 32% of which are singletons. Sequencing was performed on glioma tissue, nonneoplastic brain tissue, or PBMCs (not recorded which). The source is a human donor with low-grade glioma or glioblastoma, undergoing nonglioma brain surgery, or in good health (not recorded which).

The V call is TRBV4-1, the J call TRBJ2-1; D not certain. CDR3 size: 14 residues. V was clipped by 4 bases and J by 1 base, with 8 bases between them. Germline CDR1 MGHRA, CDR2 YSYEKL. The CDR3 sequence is CASSPRTSYNEQFF. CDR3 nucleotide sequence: TGCGCCAGCAGCCCCCGTACATCCTACAATGAGCAGTTCTTC.

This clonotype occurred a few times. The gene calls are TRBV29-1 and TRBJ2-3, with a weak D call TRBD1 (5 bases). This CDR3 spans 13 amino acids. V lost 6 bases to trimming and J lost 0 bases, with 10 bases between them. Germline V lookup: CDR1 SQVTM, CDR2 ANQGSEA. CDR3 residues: CSVWTRSTDTQYF. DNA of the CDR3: TGCAGCGTATGGACACGCAGCACAGATACGCAGTATTTT.

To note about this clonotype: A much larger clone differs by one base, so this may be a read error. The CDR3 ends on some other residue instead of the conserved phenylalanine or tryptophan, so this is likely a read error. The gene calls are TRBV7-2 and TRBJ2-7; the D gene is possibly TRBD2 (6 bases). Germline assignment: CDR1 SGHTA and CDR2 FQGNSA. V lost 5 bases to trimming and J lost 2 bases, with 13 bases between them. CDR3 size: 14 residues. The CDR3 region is CASSAGLSPYEQYL. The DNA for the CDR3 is TGTGCCAGCAGCGCGGGACTTTCTCCCTACGAGCAGTACCTC.

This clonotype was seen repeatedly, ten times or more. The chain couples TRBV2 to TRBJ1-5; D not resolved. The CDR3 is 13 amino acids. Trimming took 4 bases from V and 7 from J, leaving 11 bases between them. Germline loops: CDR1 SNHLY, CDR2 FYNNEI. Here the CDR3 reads CASSGSVNQPQHF. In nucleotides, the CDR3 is TGTGCCAGCAGTGGCTCAGTGAACCAGCCCCAGCATTTT. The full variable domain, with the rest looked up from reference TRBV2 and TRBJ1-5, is EPEVTQTPSHQVTQMGQEVILRCVPISNHLYFYWYRQILGQKVEFLVSFYNNEISEKSEIFDDQFSVERPDGSNFTLKIRSTKLEDSAMYFCASSGSVNQPQHFGDGTRLSIL.